A single sample gave rise to the 6 T cell receptor beta chains below, sequenced in a study of beta chain features in type 1 diabetes. For these receptors, no antigen is known. General study findings and limits: Type 1 diabetes patients had moderately but significantly shorter TCRB CDR3s in all four CD4+ subsets.

The whole isolated RNA underwent reverse transcription, so sequencing captured expressed TCRB transcripts. Only in-frame clones appear in the TCRdb table, and some are missing; sequencing was by immunoSEQ multiplex PCR. Of under 300,000 clones in the sample, roughly 16% were seen once. The sample comprised naive CD4+ T cells from blood. The receptors here all came from a man aged 25-45 years with type 1 diabetes.

Concerning this clone: The junction departs from the called germline gene at one end, perhaps through a read error. The chain recombines TRBV11-2 with TRBJ2-1; TRBD2 matches at 7 bases. This CDR3 spans 13 amino acids. Germline CDR1 is SGHAT and CDR2 is FQNNGV. The CDR3 coding sequence is TGCCCTCTACCGACGGGACTACTCAATGAGCAGTTCTTC. It yields the protein CPLPTGLLNEQFF.

The chain carries TRBV10-3 and TRBJ2-7; D gene uncertain. This CDR3 is 14 amino acids long. CDR1 and CDR2 from the germline V gene are ENHRY and SYGVKD. V lost 0 bases to trimming and J lost 2 bases, with 8 bases between them. CDR3 protein: CAISESAGTYEQYF. In DNA form, the CDR3 reads TGTGCCATCAGTGAGTCGGCTGGAACCTACGAGCAGTACTTC.

CDR3 in amino acids: CASSLNYNEQFF. CDR3 nucleotides: TGTGCCAGCAGCTTAAACTACAATGAGCAGTTCTTC. The chain uses TRBV7-9 and TRBJ2-1; D is ambiguous. V was clipped by 2 bases and J by 3 bases, with 2 bases between them. The CDR3 spans 12 residues. Germline CDR1 is SEHNR and CDR2 is FQNEAQ (reference sequence).

V usage is TRBV14 and J usage is TRBJ1-3, with 9 bases lining up with TRBD1. The trim removed 4 bases at V and 3 bases at J, leaving 1 base unmatched. The CDR3 spans 14 residues. Germline CDR1 reads SGHDN; CDR2 reads FVKESK. DNA of the CDR3: TGTGCCAGCAGCCGGGACAGGGATGGAAACACCATATATTTT. Its protein product is CASSRDRDGNTIYF.

The V and J genes are TRBV30 and TRBJ1-5, with D perhaps TRBD1 (6 bases). Germline assignment: CDR1 GTSNPN and CDR2 SVGIG (reference sequence). With 3 bases removed from V and 11 bases from J, the gap between germline ends came to 14 bases. The CDR3 has 12 residues. Written as DNA, the CDR3 is TGTGCCTGGAGCCTACAGGGAGGATCCCAGCATTTT. This translates into CAWSLQGGSQHF. Full variable domain (missing parts from reference TRBV30 and TRBJ1-5): SQTIHQWPATLVQPVGSPLSLECTVEGTSNPNLYWYRQAAGRGLQLLFYSVGIGQISSEVPQNLSASRPQDRQFILSSKKLLLSDSGFYLCAWSLQGGSQHFGDGTRLSIL.

The chain links TRBV4-2 to TRBJ2-7, with TRBD2 identical over 9 bases. The CDR3 totals 16 residues. Unmatched junction bases numbered 6, after V lost 0 bases and J lost 3 bases. The germline gives CDR1 LGHNA, CDR2 YNFKEQ. The chain's CDR3 is CASSQDFASGNYEQYF. The CDR3 nucleotides are TGTGCCAGCAGCCAAGATTTCGCTAGCGGGAACTACGAGCAGTACTTC.